Each of the 14 T cell receptor beta chains below was sequenced from the same sample in a study of tumor-infiltrating lymphocytes in primary liver carcinoma. With approximately 470 ng total RNA as template and a constant-region primer, TCR beta cDNA was made. Three nested multiplex PCR rounds, a slightly modified ARM-PCR method, built the TCR beta libraries. The study ran its first two PCR rounds for roughly 10 cycles each, using TRBV1-TRBV30 forward primers and a C-beta reverse primer. From the multiplex PCR reads, TCRdb called clonotypes with MiXCR, one entry per CDR3 protein. The table lists 52,000 or so distinct CDR3 sequences, around 77% of them singletons. Total RNA and DNA came together from about 21-30 mg of bulk tissue without cell sorting. The sequenced sample was liver tumor tissue from sampling region 5. The subset was: tumor region T5, tumor centre. These receptor sequences come from a man aged 35 to 55 with primary liver carcinoma and hepatitis B virus infection.

A word on this clonotype: A read error may account for a junction end that differs from germline. The J gene is TRBJ2-1, the V gene TRBV28; 10 bases match TRBD1. The CDR3 sequence is 17 residues long. CDR1 is MDHEN and CDR2 is SYDVKM in the germline V gene. CDR3 DNA sequence: TGTGTCAGCAGACACCCCGCCGGACAGGGGGCCTACAATGAGCAGTTCTTC. Translating gives CVSRHPAGQGAYNEQFF.

A note on this clonotype: A junction boundary mismatches the germline segment, possibly from a read error. This rearrangement joins TRBV5-1 to TRBJ2-1, with D hard to call. The CDR3 runs 13 residues. Germline V gene data show CDR1 as SGHRS and CDR2 as YFSETQ. CDR3 amino acids: CTSSSVQDNEQFF. The DNA of the CDR3 is TGCACCAGCAGCTCAGTCCAAGACAATGAGCAGTTTTTC. The full variable domain, completed using reference TRBV5-1 and TRBJ2-1, is KAGVTQTPRYLIKTRGQQVTLSCSPISGHRSVSWYQQTPGQGLQFLFEYFSETQRNKGNFPGRFSGRQFSNSRSEMNVSTLELGDSALYLCTSSSVQDNEQFFGPGTRLTVL.

As for this clonotype: The junction and the germline gene differ at one end; a read error may be behind it. The chain links TRBV11-3 to TRBJ2-3, with D perhaps TRBD2 (6 bases). Germline CDR1 SGHNT, CDR2 YENEEA. The CDR3 is made up of 15 amino acids. For the CDR3, the DNA is TGTGCCAGCAGCCCAGGTGGGGGGTCCCACAGATACGCAGTATTT. This sequence encodes CASSPGGGSHRYAVF.

Of note for this clonotype: In this CDR3 the conserved last residue, phenylalanine or tryptophan, is missing, so a read error is likely. The DNA is omitted, as the CDR3 cannot be located on it reliably, and the CDR3 follows TCRdb's listing. This chain uses TRBV11-2 with TRBJ2-2; the table's D call, TRBD1, was not checked against the DNA. The germline gives CDR1 SGHAT, CDR2 FQNNGV. A total of 15 residues make up the CDR3, ends included. The CDR3 reads CASSLARGRTGKLFL.

Points on this clonotype: An end of the junction does not agree with germline; a read error may underlie this. The CDR3 loop is CASSQRAGGFPTDTQHF. CDR3 bases: TGTGCCAGCAGCCAGAGAGCGGGAGGTTTCCCCACAGATACGCAGCATTTT. This chain uses TRBV4-3 with TRBJ2-3, with D hard to call. The last part of the DNA fits TRBJ1-5 better; the J call may be wrong. From germline, CDR1 is LGHNA and CDR2 YSLEER. The CDR3 is 17 residues long.

The CDR3, as DNA: TGTGCCGGCAACTATACAGGACCTTTCCCCGGGGAGCTGTTTTTT. Encoded protein: CAGNYTGPFPGELFF. The chain employs TRBV11-1 and TRBJ2-2; D is perhaps TRBD1 (5 bases). Germline assignment: CDR1 SGHAT and CDR2 FQDESV (reference sequence). The CDR3 has 15 residues. The V and J ends lost 11 bases and 6 bases respectively, with 22 bases between them.

This clonotype was counted between two and nine times. V gene TRBV11-1 combines with J gene TRBJ2-7, with unresolved D. Deletions cut 9 bases from V and 1 base from J, with 10 bases between. Germline CDR1 reads SGHAT; CDR2 reads FQDESV (reference sequence). This CDR3 spans 12 amino acids. CDR3 amino acids: CARGKRSYEQYF. CDR3 in DNA: TGTGCCAGGGGGAAGCGATCCTACGAGCAGTACTTC.

This chain uses TRBV29-1 with TRBJ1-5; D gene ambiguous. V shed 7 bases and J shed 7 bases, with 17 bases lying between them. Per the germline V gene, CDR1 is SQVTM and CDR2 is ANQGSEA. The CDR3 extends over 13 amino acids. Here the CDR3 reads CSDVGIPGQPQHF. CDR3 DNA: TGCAGCGATGTGGGGATCCCAGGACAGCCCCAGCATTTT. The full variable domain, its missing parts supplied by reference TRBV29-1 and TRBJ1-5, is SAVISQKPSRDICQRGTSLTIQCQVDSQVTMMFWYRQQPGQSLTLIATANQGSEATYESGFVIDKFPISRPNLTFSTLTVSNMSPEDSSIYLCSDVGIPGQPQHFGDGTRLSIL.

Regarding this clonotype: At one of its ends the junction is not consistent with the germline gene, which may arise from a read error. J is TRBJ1-2 and V is TRBV28; 9 positions agree with TRBD1. Per the germline V gene, CDR1 is MDHEN and CDR2 is SYDVKM. The CDR3 length is 16 residues. The DNA of the CDR3 is TGTGTCAGCAGTACACCCCTCGGGACAGGGACCTATGGCTACACCTTC. Amino acids: CVSSTPLGTGTYGYTF.

This chain links TRBV11-2 with TRBJ2-1; 8 bases fit TRBD2. Germline V CDR1 and CDR2: SGHAT, FQNNGV. The CDR3 consists of 16 residues. DNA of the CDR3: TGTGCTAGCTGCTTAAGGAATAGCGGGGTTGGCGACGAGAAGTTCTTC. Its protein is CASCLRNSGVGDEKFF.

The rearrangement links TRBV28 to TRBJ2-7, with 14 bases matching TRBD2. Losses at the gene ends were 10 bases for V and 4 bases for J; bases not matched to a gene: 15. The CDR3 contains 17 residues. Germline assignment: CDR1 MDHEN and CDR2 SYDVKM. DNA for the CDR3: TGTGCCAACTGGGGAGAGACTAGCGGGAGGGCCGGATACGAGCAGTACTTC. This codes for CANWGETSGRAGYEQYF.

In the case of this clonotype: Compared with germline, one end of the junction differs, possibly owing to a read error. The chain employs TRBV11-1 and TRBJ2-4; 8 bases agree with TRBD1. The germline CDR1 and CDR2 sequences are SGHAT and FQDESV (reference sequence). The CDR3 has 17 amino acids. This CDR3 is CANSSPGQEASKNIQYF. The DNA of the CDR3 is TGTGCCAACAGCTCCCCGGGACAGGAAGCATCAAAAAACATTCAGTACTTC.

The J gene is TRBJ2-7, the V gene TRBV5-1, with a tentative D call TRBD1 (6 bases). CDR1 is SGHRS, CDR2 YFSETQ, per germline. The CDR3 length is 15 residues. Trimming pared 0 bases from V and 6 bases from J, leaving 16 bases between. The CDR3 DNA is TGCGCCAGCAGCTTGGACAGGGAGTTGATCTGCGAGCAGTACTTC. It encodes CASSLDRELICEQYF.

The chain employs TRBV29-1 and TRBJ2-7; a weak D match, TRBD1 (6 bases). CDR3 size: 13 residues. Germline V gives CDR1 SQVTM, CDR2 ANQGSEA. V gave up 3 bases and J gave up 5 bases, with 14 bases separating them. This CDR3 reads CSVERQGRNEQYF. The CDR3 DNA reads TGCAGCGTTGAGCGGCAGGGGCGGAACGAGCAGTACTTC.